One TCR beta chain is described in this entry. Its antigen is unknown. This entry is derived from a study of T-cell memory formation after mild COVID-19. The study, taken as a whole, reports: The study detected some responding clones in pre-infection memory, suggesting cross-reactive memory joined.

Trimming took off 6 bases at V and 1 base at J, with 15 bases between the two ends. CDR3 length: 15 amino acids. Using its own MiXCR run on the 5' RACE reads, TCRdb lists one record per CDR3 protein. The profile shows 540,000 or so distinct CDR3 sequences, about a fifth of them singletons. The chain combines TRBV12-3 or TRBV12-4 with TRBJ1-1; D remains ambiguous. The TCR was taken from an adult woman who had mild COVID-19 (a few samples of this study predate the infection). Cell type and time point are not known. Sample: PBMCs or a T cell subset sorted from them (not recorded which). As DNA, the CDR3 is TGTGCCAGCAGCTTAACTCGGGTGAGGAACACTGAAGCTTTCTTT. As protein: CASSLTRVRNTEAFF.